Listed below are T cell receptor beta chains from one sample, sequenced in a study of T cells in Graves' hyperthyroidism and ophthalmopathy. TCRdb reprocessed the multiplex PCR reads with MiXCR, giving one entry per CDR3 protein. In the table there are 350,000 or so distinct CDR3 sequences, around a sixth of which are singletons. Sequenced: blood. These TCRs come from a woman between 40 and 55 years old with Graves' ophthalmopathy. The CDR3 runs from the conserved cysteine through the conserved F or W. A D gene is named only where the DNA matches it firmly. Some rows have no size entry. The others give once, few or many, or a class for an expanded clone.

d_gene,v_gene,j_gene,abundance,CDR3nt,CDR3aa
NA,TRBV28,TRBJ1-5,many,TGTGCCAGTCGCACGTTGAGTGGGCCCCAGCATTTT,CASRTLSGPQHF
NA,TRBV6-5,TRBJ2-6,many,TGTGCCAGCAGTCCCGTACCCTCTGGGGCCAACGTCCTGACTTTC,CASSPVPSGANVLTF
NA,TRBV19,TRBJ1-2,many,TGTGCCAGTAAAACCGGGACAATGGATGGCTACACCTTC,CASKTGTMDGYTF
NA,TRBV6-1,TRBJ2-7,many,TGTGCCAGCAGTGAAGTGCTGACCTACGAGCAGTACTTC,CASSEVLTYEQYF
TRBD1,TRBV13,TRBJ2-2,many,TGTGCCAGCAGCTTACTCAAACAGGGGGCGAACACCGGGGAGCTGTTTTTT,CASSLLKQGANTGELFF
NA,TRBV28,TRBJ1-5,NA,TGTGCCAGCAGTCCCCTGGGGGGCAATCAGCCCCAGCCTTTT,CASSPLGGNQPQPF
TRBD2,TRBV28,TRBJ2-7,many,TGTGCCAGCAGCGCGAGCGGGAGGGCCCACGAGCAGTACTTC,CASSASGRAHEQYF
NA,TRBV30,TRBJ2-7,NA,TGTGCCTGGAATAGAAGACAGGACTACGAGCAGTACTTC,CAWNRRQDYEQYF
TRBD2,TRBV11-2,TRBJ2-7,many,TGTGCCAGCAGCAAGACTAGCGGGAGACGTGGGTCCTACGAGCAGTACTTC,CASSKTSGRRGSYEQYF
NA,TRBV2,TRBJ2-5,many,TGTGCCAGCCAGGGAGTGAGGGAGACCCAGTACTTC,CASQGVRETQYF
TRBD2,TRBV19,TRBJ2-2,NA,TGTGCCAGTAGTATAGATTATGCCGGGACTAGCGGGAAGCGGGAGCTGTTTTTT,CASSIDYAGTSGKRELFF